The present entry profiles one T cell receptor beta chain with its context. Antigen: not known. This PCR relied on a set of 60 Vbeta primers and 13 Jbeta primers. Sequencing was performed with immunoSEQ multiplex PCR; in TCRdb, only in-frame clones are kept and a portion is missing. Among roughly 63,000 clones listed, approximately 82% were seen once. The data stem from a study of cytomegalovirus exposure and HLA in healthy donors. The V gene's germline CDR1 is SQVTM and CDR2 ANQGSEA. J lost 0 bases, V lost 6 bases, and 7 bases had no gene match. This CDR3 spans 15 amino acids. General study findings and limits: Later, an analysis showed that TCR beta chains associated with HLA were more clonally expanded than others that were equally common.

The rearrangement joins TRBV29-1 to TRBJ2-3; 9 nucleotides line up with TRBD2. The receptor comes from a woman aged 40 to 50 in good health and CMV-seropositive. Sequenced input: PBMCs. The CDR3 region is CSVYKAGGSTDTQYF. CDR3 DNA: TGCAGCGTCTACAAAGCGGGGGGAAGCACAGATACGCAGTATTTT.